These 6 T cell receptor beta chains share one sample of origin, sequenced in a study of CD8 T cells in Susac syndrome. Reverse transcription of roughly 0.5 to 1 ug RNA was performed with random hexamers. TCRdb called the immunoSEQ multiplex PCR reads again in MiXCR, with one record for every CDR3 protein. The sample yields 150,000 to 200,000 distinct CDR3 sequences, 90% to 95% seen once. The sample consisted of CD4+ T cells from PBMCs. The source of these receptors is a human donor in good health.

The CDR3 protein is CASSVLAVPYNEQFF. CDR3 nucleotide sequence: TGTGCCAGCAGCGTACTAGCGGTACCTTACAATGAGCAGTTCTTC. The chain has TRBV9 and TRBJ2-1, with TRBD2 matching over 7 bases. The CDR3 is made up of 15 amino acids. V shed 1 base, J shed 4 bases, and the junction held 5 bases outside the gene matches. Germline assignment: CDR1 SGDLS and CDR2 YYNGEE. Full variable domain (missing parts from reference TRBV9 and TRBJ2-1): DSGVTQTPKHLITATGQRVTLRCSPRSGDLSVYWYQQSLDQGLQFLIQYYNGEERAKGNILERFSAQQFPDLHSELNLSSLELGDSALYFCASSVLAVPYNEQFFGPGTRLTVL.

In nucleotides, the CDR3 is TGCAGTGCTACACCGGGGGTGGGGTATGGCTACACCTTC. Translation: CSATPGVGYGYTF. J is TRBJ1-2 and V is TRBV20-1, with D perhaps matching TRBD1 (5 bases). CDR3 length: 13 residues. Germline CDR1 is DFQATT and CDR2 is SNEGSKA (reference sequence). Trimming took 4 bases from V and 5 from J, leaving 14 bases between them.

The V and J genes are TRBV20-1 and TRBJ2-7, with D possibly TRBD2 on 5 matching bases. V dropped 1 base and J dropped 7 bases, with 17 bases sitting between them. Germline CDR1 reads DFQATT; CDR2 reads SNEGSKA (reference sequence). The CDR3 runs 14 residues. As DNA, the CDR3 is TGCAGTGCTAGAGTACCAGCGGCGGCCTGGGAGCAGTACTTC. It encodes CSARVPAAAWEQYF.

The genes are TRBV5-6 and TRBJ2-2, with TRBD2 matching 12 bases. The germline V gene encodes CDR1 SGHDT and CDR2 YYEEEE. CDR3 length: 17 residues. Germline trimming cut 0 bases from V and 4 bases from J; bases unmatched to any gene: 4. The CDR3 spells CASSLGTSGDRTGELFF. The CDR3 DNA follows: TGTGCCAGCAGCTTGGGGACTAGCGGGGATCGCACCGGGGAGCTGTTTTTT.

V and J are TRBV7-8 and TRBJ1-6; D is undetermined. The V and J ends lost 1 base and 10 bases respectively, with 11 bases between them. The CDR3 length is 14 residues. CDR1 and CDR2 (germline): SGHVS, FQNEAQ. The CDR3 loop is CASSLVATGSPLHF. CDR3 bases: TGTGCCAGCAGCTTAGTTGCCACGGGGTCACCCCTCCACTTT.

The genes are TRBV2 and TRBJ2-7; the D is unclear. Germline V lookup: CDR1 SNHLY, CDR2 FYNNEI. The CDR3 is made up of 13 amino acids. The V and J ends lost 2 bases and 0 bases respectively, with 5 bases between them. CDR3 DNA sequence: TGTGCCAGCAGTGAACTCCCCTCCTACGAGCAGTACTTC. Encoded protein: CASSELPSYEQYF.